Following are 24 T cell receptor beta chains from one sample sequenced in a study of blood T cell repertoires in COVID-19. Clones were sequenced by immunoSEQ multiplex PCR, and TCRdb holds only the in-frame ones, with some missing. Of approximately 87,000 clones in the sample, 80% to 90% are singletons; the top ten hold roughly a sixth. Sequencing was carried out using peripheral blood. The receptors stem from a woman over 75 with acute or convalescent COVID-19.

The chain uses TRBV10-2 and TRBJ1-4; 7 bases agree with TRBD1. The CDR3 is 14 residues long. V gave up 2 bases and J gave up 3 bases; unmatched junction bases: 0. Germline values: CDR1 WSHSY, CDR2 SAAADI. This CDR3 reads CASSEGTANEKLFF. CDR3 coding DNA: TGCGCCAGCAGTGAGGGGACAGCTAATGAAAAACTGTTTTTT.

The gene calls are TRBV3-1 (or the pseudogene TRBV3-2) and TRBJ2-5, with 7 positions matching TRBD1. The CDR3 sequence is 16 residues long. Per the germline V gene, CDR1 is LGHDT and CDR2 is YNNKEL (reference sequence). With V trimmed by 1 base and J by 5 bases, 10 bases remained unmatched. The CDR3 sequence is CASSQGQTGLLETQYF. The CDR3 DNA follows: TGTGCCAGCAGCCAAGGCCAGACAGGGCTTCTCGAGACCCAGTACTTC.

This clone has a handful of counts. This sequence joins TRBV5-1 and TRBJ1-2, with 7 bases fitting TRBD1. Trimming cost V 5 bases and J 8 bases; bases outside gene matches: 15. Germline V gene sequence: CDR1 SGHRS, CDR2 YFSETQ. The CDR3 totals 15 residues. Here the CDR3 DNA reads TGCGCCAGCAGAAGTGCAGGGGGGAATCTGGACGGCTACACCTTC. This gives the protein CASRSAGGNLDGYTF.

This chain links TRBV21-1 with TRBJ1-2. TRBV21-1 corresponds to a pseudogene. The length of the CDR3 is 18 residues. The CDR3 loop is CASSYFSAGGWQDYGYTF. As DNA, the CDR3 is TGTGCCAGCAGTTACTTCTCAGCGGGGGGTTGGCAGGACTATGGCTACACCTTC.

This clone was recorded only once. The chain has TRBV6-2 or TRBV6-3 and TRBJ2-5, with TRBD1 matching 9 bases. V lost 1 base and J lost 4; bases outside the gene matches: 4. Germline values: CDR1 MNHEY, CDR2 SVGEGT. This CDR3 has 15 amino acids. Here the CDR3 DNA reads TGTGCCAGCAGTTACTTGGGGACAGGGAGAGAGACCCAGTACTTC. This gives the protein CASSYLGTGRETQYF.

The CDR3 spells CAIRAPGQTYEQYF. DNA of the CDR3: TGTGCCATCAGGGCACCGGGACAGACCTACGAGCAGTACTTC. The chain combines TRBV10-3 with TRBJ2-7; 7 nucleotides line up with TRBD1. This CDR3 region has 14 residues. V was clipped by 6 bases and J by 2 bases; unmatched bases: 7. Looked up from germline, CDR1 is ENHRY and CDR2 is SYGVKD.

The chain employs TRBV19 and TRBJ1-6; the D gene is possibly TRBD1 (6 bases). Trimming cost V 7 bases and J 7 bases, with 11 bases left between them. In germline, CDR1 is LNHDA, CDR2 SQIVND (reference sequence). The CDR3 is 13 amino acids. In nucleotides, the CDR3 is TGTGCCAGTAACAGGGCGGAGAATTCACCCCTCCACTTT. Translated, it gives CASNRAENSPLHF.

In regard to this clone: At one of its ends the junction is not consistent with the germline gene, which may arise from a read error. The chain carries TRBV10-3 and TRBJ2-7; the D is unclear. Germline CDR1 and CDR2: ENHRY and SYGVKD. The CDR3 runs to 12 residues. CDR3 protein: CAISESSHEQYF. CDR3 DNA: TGTGCCATCAGTGAGTCCTCCCACGAGCAGTACTTC.

The count of this clone is one. The chain links TRBV5-4 to TRBJ2-2; 7 nucleotides agree with TRBD2. V lost 0 bases, J lost 6 bases, and 5 bases stayed unmatched. The CDR3 totals 15 residues. The germline V gene has CDR1 SGHNT and CDR2 YYREEE (reference sequence). The CDR3 here is CASSLGGGAAGELFF. DNA for the CDR3: TGTGCCAGCAGCTTGGGCGGGGGTGCTGCCGGGGAGCTGTTTTTT.

The gene calls are TRBV30 and TRBJ2-7; TRBD2 matches at 11 bases. The CDR3 sequence is 14 residues long. J was trimmed by 2 bases and V by 3 bases; bases with no gene match: 3. Germline CDR1 GTSNPN, CDR2 SVGIG (reference sequence). The CDR3 DNA reads TGTGCCTGGAGGGCTAGCGGGGGGCCCTACGAGCAGTACTTC. As protein: CAWRASGGPYEQYF.

CDR3 in DNA: TGTGCCAGCAGTGGAAAGGGGGATGAGTTCGAGCAGTACTTC. This codes for CASSGKGDEFEQYF. The rearrangement joins TRBV25-1 to TRBJ2-7; D is possibly TRBD1 (6 bases). The CDR3 is made up of 14 amino acids. Germline V CDR1 and CDR2: MGHDK, SYGVNS. The V end lost 4 bases, the J end lost 6 bases, and 16 bases lay between the germline ends.

Judged by abundance, this clone is medium-sized. V gene TRBV6-2 or TRBV6-3 combines with J gene TRBJ2-2; TRBD2 agrees at 10 bases. Per the germline V gene, CDR1 is MNHEY and CDR2 is SVGEGT. The CDR3 spans 18 residues. Trimming cost V 0 bases and J 2 bases; bases outside gene matches: 6. The CDR3 DNA reads as TGTGCCAGCAGTTACTCAGTCCTAGCGGGGGACAACACCGGGGAGCTGTTTTTT. It translates to CASSYSVLAGDNTGELFF.

This CDR3 reads CASSTGTGANTEAFF. CDR3 coding DNA: TGTGCCAGCAGTACCGGGACAGGGGCTAACACTGAAGCTTTCTTT. The rearrangement links TRBV5-8 to TRBJ1-1, with 10 bases lining up with TRBD1. V was clipped by 5 bases and J by 2 bases; unmatched bases: 6. The V gene's germline CDR1 is SGHTS and CDR2 YDEGEE. CDR3 length: 15 amino acids.

The chain uses TRBV29-1 and TRBJ2-7, with D perhaps matching TRBD2 (5 bases). This CDR3 comprises 11 residues. Germline V gives CDR1 SQVTM, CDR2 ANQGSEA. Trimming cost V 4 bases and J 1 base, with 5 bases left between them. As DNA, the CDR3 is TGCAGCGTTGGAGGGTCCTACGAGCAGTACTTC. The encoded protein is CSVGGSYEQYF.

The chain has TRBV18 and TRBJ2-6, with D tentatively TRBD1 (5 bases). The germline V and J ends were trimmed by 0 bases and 2 bases, with 5 bases remaining between them. The CDR3 consists of 15 residues. From germline, CDR1 is KGHSH and CDR2 LQKENI. In DNA form, the CDR3 reads TGTGCCAGCTCACCACCAGGGGCTGGGGCCAACGTCCTGACTTTC. It is translated as CASSPPGAGANVLTF. The full variable domain, its missing parts supplied by reference TRBV18 and TRBJ2-6, is NAGVMQNPRHLVRRRGQEARLRCSPMKGHSHVYWYRQLPEEGLKFMVYLQKENIIDESGMPKERFSAEFPKEGPSILRIQQVVRGDSAAYFCASSPPGAGANVLTFGAGSRLTVL.

J is TRBJ2-7 and V is TRBV3-1 (or the pseudogene TRBV3-2); 9 bases match TRBD1. The CDR3 loop spans 12 amino acids. Trimming took 3 bases from V and 6 from J; bases not matched to a gene: 0. Germline CDR1 and CDR2: LGHDT and YNNKEL (reference sequence). This chain's CDR3 is CASSQTGGEQYF. The CDR3 bases are TGTGCCAGCAGCCAGACAGGGGGCGAGCAGTACTTC.

The chain uses TRBV6-1 and TRBJ2-5, with 11 bases aligning to TRBD1. CDR1 MNHNS and CDR2 SASEGT come from the germline V gene. V lost 4 bases and J lost 1; bases outside the gene matches: 8. This CDR3 has 17 residues. The DNA of the CDR3 is TGTGCCAGCAGTGCCTTATGGACAGGGGGCGGCCAAGAGACCCAGTACTTC. It yields the protein CASSALWTGGGQETQYF.

This clone has a handful of counts. This same CDR3 is encoded by further DNA sequences in the sample. The chain recombines TRBV11-3 with TRBJ2-7; 14 bases match TRBD2. CDR3 size: 16 residues. Germline V gene lookup returns CDR1 SGHNT and CDR2 YENEEA. The junction had 5 bases not matched to a gene; V was cut back by 1 base and J by 6 bases. CDR3 coding DNA: TGTGCCAGCAGCTTAGCCGGACTAGCGGGGGGAGGCGAGCAGTACTTC. Protein sequence: CASSLAGLAGGGEQYF.

The rearrangement joins TRBV9 to TRBJ2-3; 8 positions match TRBD1. V lost 4 bases, J lost 6 bases, and 16 bases stayed unmatched. The CDR3 has 17 amino acids. The germline V gene encodes CDR1 SGDLS and CDR2 YYNGEE. CDR3 in DNA: TGTGCCAGCAGCCGAGGTGGGCAGGGGGCAAATCTGGATACGCAGTATTTT. It encodes CASSRGGQGANLDTQYF.

The chain links TRBV3-1 (or the pseudogene TRBV3-2) to TRBJ2-7, with D possibly being TRBD2 (6 bases). The CDR3 runs 15 residues. Germline CDR1 is LGHDT and CDR2 is YNNKEL (reference sequence). The ends were cut back, 7 bases at V and 0 bases at J, with 16 bases in the middle. This CDR3 reads CASTRDFASSYEQYF. CDR3 coding DNA: TGTGCCAGCACGCGGGACTTTGCGAGCTCCTACGAGCAGTACTTC.

This clone was detected once. The chain is built from TRBV28 and TRBJ1-5; D is unclear. The CDR3 sequence is 11 residues long. Germline V gives CDR1 MDHEN, CDR2 SYDVKM. Trimming shortened V by 5 bases and J by 11 bases, and 10 bases separated the two germline ends. The CDR3 is CASSGSMAQHF. CDR3 nucleotides: TGTGCCAGCAGTGGGAGTATGGCCCAGCATTTT.

In regard to this clone: One end of the junction varies from germline; a read error may be responsible. At the DNA level, this CDR3 is encoded by other sequences in the same sample as well. The chain uses TRBV7-2 and TRBJ1-2, with 10 bases aligning to TRBD1. Germline values: CDR1 SGHTA, CDR2 FQGNSA. The CDR3 is 15 residues long. CDR3 in amino acids: CASSASDGTGEGYTF. In DNA, the CDR3 is TGCGCCAGCAGCGCATCAGACGGGACAGGGGAAGGCTACACCTTC.

V usage is TRBV9 and J usage is TRBJ2-7; tentatively, D is TRBD1 (5 bases). V was pared by 2 bases and J by 0 bases, with 18 bases between. This CDR3 has 17 residues. Germline V gene data show CDR1 as SGDLS and CDR2 as YYNGEE. The CDR3 region has the DNA TGTGCCAGCAGCGTGGGGCTCAGTGCTGCCGGCTCCTACGAGCAGTACTTC. Its protein product is CASSVGLSAAGSYEQYF.

This chain connects TRBV19 to TRBJ2-1; 10 bases are a match to TRBD2. The V and J ends lost 4 bases and 3 bases, in that order; junction bases with no gene match: 3. Germline V gene sequence: CDR1 LNHDA, CDR2 SQIVND (reference sequence). The CDR3 spans 15 residues. Written as DNA, the CDR3 is TGTGCCAGTAGTACTACTAGCGGGGTCTACAATGAGCAGTTCTTC. It codes for CASSTTSGVYNEQFF. The whole variable domain, filled in from reference TRBV19 and TRBJ2-1, reads DGGITQSPKYLFRKEGQNVTLSCEQNLNHDAMYWYRQDPGQGLRLIYYSQIVNDFQKGDIAEGYSVSREKKESFPLTVTSAQKNPTAFYLCASSTTSGVYNEQFFGPGTRLTVL.